The clone carrying this TCR beta chain was observed many times. Its antigen is currently unknown. This sample is drawn from a study of CD8 T cells in ankylosing spondylitis. The study, taken as a whole, reports: Significantly higher representation of disease-linked clones was reported for matched ankylosing spondylitis synovial fluid. Reactive arthritis synovial fluid and blood previously showed some of these motif variants. The study identified a TCR beta motif of several highly homologous variants that appeared characteristic of ankylosing spondylitis blood.

V lost 4 bases to trimming and J lost 0 bases, with 15 bases between them. Germline-derived CDR1 and CDR2 are KGHDR and SFDVKD. This CDR3 is 16 amino acids long. Quantitative 5'-RACE with molecular barcodes was used to make the TCR beta libraries. TCRdb redid the calling of the 5' RACE reads with MiXCR, one entry per CDR3 protein. The sample has some 37,000 distinct CDR3 sequences, about 5.5% seen once. The origin of this receptor is a male donor with ankylosing spondylitis or in good health (not recorded which). The chain uses TRBV24-1 and TRBJ2-7; possible D gene TRBD1, 6 bases. The sample comprised blood, either unsorted or a sorted T cell fraction (not recorded which). The CDR3 DNA follows: TGTGCCACCAGTGACCCAAGGGGGAAGAGCTCCTACGAGCAGTACTTC. It translates to CATSDPRGKSSYEQYF.